The sample holds one count of the clone carrying this T cell receptor (beta chain). Germline V lookup: CDR1 MGHRA, CDR2 YSYEKL. CDR3 length: 17 amino acids. V was clipped by 3 bases and J by 0 bases, with 12 bases between them. TCRdb's table, derived via immunoSEQ multiplex PCR, lists solely in-frame clones and lacks some. Counted here are about 27,000 clones, around 93% occurring once; the ten biggest clones make up approximately 3%. The sample originates from a study of blood T cell repertoires in COVID-19. This sequence joins TRBV4-1 and TRBJ1-6; tentative D call: TRBD1 (5 bases). The sequence was obtained from a human donor in a cohort sampled during active COVID-19. Sequencing used peripheral blood. The CDR3 DNA follows: TGCGCCAGCAGCCAGCAACAGGTCAGCTCCTATAATTCACCCCTCCACTTT. The encoded protein is CASSQQQVSSYNSPLHF.